Sequencing of this TCR beta chain was carried out in a study of T cell responses to AZD1222 COVID-19 vaccine. Findings and limits, study-wide: Repertoire samples came only from after the peak T cell response. Seropositive status at baseline applied to only six AZD1222 recipients.

This CDR3 contains 16 residues. CDR1 is SGDLS, CDR2 YYNGEE, per germline. Trimming stripped 0 bases from V and 2 bases from J, with 14 bases between. This clone was seen once. The target antigen is unknown. Profiled with immunoSEQ multiplex PCR; TCRdb holds only in-frame clones, not every one. The data hold 100,000 to 150,000 clones, with 88% observed a single time. The sample was peripheral blood, taken on day 0 of AZD1222 vaccination. V is TRBV9 and J is TRBJ1-2, with a weak D call TRBD1 (6 bases). The clonotype was recovered from an adult in good health. In DNA form, the CDR3 reads TGTGCCAGCAGCGTAGCTGTAGGACAGCTAAACTATGGCTACACCTTC. It codes for CASSVAVGQLNYGYTF.